This T cell receptor beta chain was recorded in a study of shared clonotypes between healthy human individuals. Profiled with immunoSEQ multiplex PCR; TCRdb holds only in-frame clones, not every one. The table lists around 1.1 million clones, roughly 77% of them singletons. V lost 9 bases and J 4 bases, leaving 6 bases between the germline ends. CDR3 length equals 10 residues. CDR1 and CDR2 (germline): SNHLY, FYNNEI. Broader study findings: The authors sampled blood alone, and tissue repertoires likely differ.

Turning to this clone: What it recognizes is unknown.

The sequenced sample was memory CD4+ T cells from PBMCs. Subset of the sample: CD45RA-negative fraction. This chain uses TRBV2 with TRBJ1-1; D unclear. The TCR originated in a man aged 18 to 29 in good health. Some clones in this sample may be carry-over from other donors' samples. For the CDR3, the DNA is TGTGCCAGAAGAGGCACTGAAGCTTTCTTT. Translating it yields CARRGTEAFF.